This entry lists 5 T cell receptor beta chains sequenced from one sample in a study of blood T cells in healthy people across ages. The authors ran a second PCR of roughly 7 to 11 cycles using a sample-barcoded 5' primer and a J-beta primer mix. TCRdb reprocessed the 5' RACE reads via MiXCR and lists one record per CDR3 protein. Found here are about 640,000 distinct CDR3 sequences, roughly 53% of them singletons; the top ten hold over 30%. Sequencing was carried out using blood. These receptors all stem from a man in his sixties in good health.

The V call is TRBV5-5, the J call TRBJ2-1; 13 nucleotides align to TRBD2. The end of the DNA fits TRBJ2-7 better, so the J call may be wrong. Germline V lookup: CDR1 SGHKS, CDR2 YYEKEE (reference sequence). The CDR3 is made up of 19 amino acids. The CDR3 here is CASSLAVGTSGRAGNEQYF. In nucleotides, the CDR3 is TGTGCCAGCAGCTTGGCCGTTGGAACTAGCGGGAGGGCGGGGAATGAGCAGTACTTC.

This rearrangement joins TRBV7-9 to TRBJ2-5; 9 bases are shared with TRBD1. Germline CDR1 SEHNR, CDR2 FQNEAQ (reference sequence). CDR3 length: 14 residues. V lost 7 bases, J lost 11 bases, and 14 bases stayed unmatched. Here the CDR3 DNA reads TGTGCCAGCAACGTCCATGACAGGGGGAATGAGCAGTACTTC. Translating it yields CASNVHDRGNEQYF.

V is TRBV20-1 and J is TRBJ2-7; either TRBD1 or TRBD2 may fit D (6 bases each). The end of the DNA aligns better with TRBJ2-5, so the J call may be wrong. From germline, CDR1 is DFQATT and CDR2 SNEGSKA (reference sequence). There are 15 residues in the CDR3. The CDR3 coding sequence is TGCAGTGCAAGAACCGGGTACAGGGACTCGGAGACCCAGTACTTC. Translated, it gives CSARTGYRDSETQYF.

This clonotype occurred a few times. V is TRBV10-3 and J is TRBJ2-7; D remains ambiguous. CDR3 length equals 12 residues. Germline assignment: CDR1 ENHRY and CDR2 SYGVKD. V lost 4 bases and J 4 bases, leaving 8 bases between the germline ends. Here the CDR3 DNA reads TGTGCCATCAGTGGTCAAGCTTACGAGCAGTACTTC. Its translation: CAISGQAYEQYF.

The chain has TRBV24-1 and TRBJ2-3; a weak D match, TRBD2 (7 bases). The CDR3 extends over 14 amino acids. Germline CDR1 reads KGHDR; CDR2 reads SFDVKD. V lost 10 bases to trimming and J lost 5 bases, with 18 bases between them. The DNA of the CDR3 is TGTGCCACTGGGGGGAGGGGGGAAAAAGATACGCAGTATTTT. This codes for CATGGRGEKDTQYF.